A single T cell receptor (beta chain) is shown here with its context. Antigen specificity is unknown. This sample was included in a study of T cell responses to AZD1222 COVID-19 vaccine. Overall study: Samples with a second dose at about 4 or about 12 weeks were pooled together. Study-wide results and caveats: Donors in the cohort were predominantly white British and more often female, and clonal diversity was possibly underestimated. Repertoire samples came only from after the peak T cell response.

CDR1 is SGHDN and CDR2 is FVKESK in the germline V gene. V was shortened by 0 bases and J by 0 bases, with 3 bases between the two germline ends. The CDR3 loop spans 15 amino acids. Data came from immunoSEQ multiplex PCR; TCRdb stores just in-frame clones and leaves some out. The sample includes approximately 65,000 clones, 65% to 80% seen only once; the top ten take around 10%. The sequence was collected from an adult in good health. Source: peripheral blood, taken on day 0 of AZD1222 vaccination. The gene calls are TRBV14 and TRBJ1-6; D is uncertain. CDR3 sequence reads: CASSQDSSYNSPLHF. In nucleotides, the CDR3 is TGTGCCAGCAGCCAAGATAGCTCCTATAATTCACCCCTCCACTTT. Based on the CDR3 plus reference TRBV14 and TRBJ1-6, the full variable domain is EAGVTQFPSHSVIEKGQTVTLRCDPISGHDNLYWYRRVMGKEIKFLLHFVKESKQDESGMPNNRFLAERTGGTYSTLKVQPAELEDSGVYFCASSQDSSYNSPLHFGNGTRLTVT.